Described below is a single TCR beta chain sequence and its context. Its ends do not fully match the called genes, so a read error is possible. At the DNA level, this CDR3 is encoded by other sequences in the same sample as well. This sample is drawn from a study of Ad26.COV2.S vaccination and SARS-CoV-2 variants. Looking at the study overall: Donor got 5x10^10 or 1x10^11 viral particles of Ad26.COV2.S.

Stated treatment: about 20 received Ad26.COV2.S at low or high dose, single or two shots; roughly five received placebo; per-sample allocation not given. It was on day 63 after the first vaccine or placebo injection that samples were taken. Repertoires were generated with immunoSEQ multiplex PCR, while TCRdb's copy carries only in-frame clones and drops some. This sample has hundreds of thousands of clones, with 80% to 90% found just once. CDR3 length equals 15 residues. Per the germline V gene, CDR1 is SGHRS and CDR2 is YFSETQ. J is TRBJ1-2 and V is TRBV5-1; TRBD1 aligns across 7 bases. Sequenced material: peripheral blood, taken in a trial of Ad26.COV2.S vaccine versus placebo. The receptor's source is a person aged 18-60 years who received the Ad26.COV2.S COVID-19 vaccine or a placebo. CDR3 DNA: TGCGCCAGCAGATTTAGGGCCGACAGGGATAATGGCTACACCTTT. Amino acid sequence: CASRFRADRDNGYTF.